This T cell receptor beta chain derives from a study of cytomegalovirus exposure and HLA in healthy donors. Study-wide findings and caveats: Later, an analysis showed that TCR beta chains associated with HLA were more clonally expanded than others that were equally common.

The study ran its PCR with 60 Vbeta and 13 Jbeta primers. TCRdb keeps only in-frame clones here, not all; method: immunoSEQ multiplex PCR. The sample carries under 250,000 clones, around three quarters recorded once. Turning to this clone: The antigen remains unidentified.

The TCR comes from a man aged 30-40 years in good health and CMV-seronegative. The sequenced sample was PBMCs.

The CDR3 is CASSRSPNFGTEAFF. CDR3 bases: TGTGCCAGCAGCCGTAGCCCTAACTTTGGGACTGAAGCTTTCTTT. The V and J genes are TRBV5-8 and TRBJ1-1; D remains ambiguous. This CDR3 spans 15 amino acids. Per the germline V gene, CDR1 is SGHTS and CDR2 is YDEGEE. Deletions cut 4 bases from V and 5 bases from J, with 18 bases between. Complete variable domain (other parts from reference TRBV5-8 and TRBJ1-1): EAGVTQSPTHLIKTRGQQATLRCSPISGHTSVYWYQQALGLGLQFLLWYDEGEERNRGNFPPRFSGRQFPNYSSELNVNALELEDSALYLCASSRSPNFGTEAFFGQGTRLTVV.